This T cell receptor (beta chain) was sequenced during a study of cytomegalovirus exposure and HLA in healthy donors. Study-wide background: Around 180 million T cells yielded more than 90 million unique TCR beta sequences, as an earlier analysis found. Study-wide results and caveats: Highly shared variants forming one cluster were likely a sequencing artifact. The authors later linked a missense DCLRE1C variant to TCR beta V- and J-gene trimming.

This CDR3 is built from 14 residues. Germline CDR1 and CDR2: MNHNS and SASEGT. J lost 2 bases, V lost 10 bases, and 8 bases had no gene match. Details on this clone: As yet, its antigen is unknown.

Each donor was healthy, and each was a bone marrow donor. Primers included in the PCR were 60 Vbeta and 13 Jbeta primers. The table came from immunoSEQ multiplex PCR; TCRdb's copy has only in-frame clones and leaves some out. Among 140,000 or so clones listed, roughly 90% were seen once. This receptor was identified in a woman aged 35 to 49 in good health and CMV-seronegative. V and J are TRBV6-1 and TRBJ2-3, with 8 bases that match TRBD2. The sequenced sample consisted of PBMCs. The CDR3 reads CAMKRAGATDTQYF. The CDR3 coding sequence is TGTGCCATGAAGCGAGCGGGGGCCACAGATACGCAGTATTTT.